Below are 20 T cell receptor beta chains sequenced from a single sample in a study of cytomegalovirus exposure and HLA in healthy donors. 13 Jbeta primers and 60 Vbeta primers were used for the PCR. Libraries were prepared by immunoSEQ multiplex PCR; TCRdb keeps only in-frame clonotypes and omits some of them. The data contain about 150,000 clones, around 85% of them singletons. Sequenced input: PBMCs. These receptors were obtained from a boy younger than 10 in good health and CMV-seronegative.

The chain joins TRBV29-1 to TRBJ1-1, with D maybe TRBD1 (5 bases). Germline loops: CDR1 SQVTM, CDR2 ANQGSEA. The CDR3 is made up of 12 amino acids. V lost 4 bases and J 5 bases, leaving 11 bases between the germline ends. This chain's CDR3 is CSVARVGTEAFF. The CDR3 coding sequence is TGCAGCGTTGCCAGGGTAGGGACTGAAGCTTTCTTT.

The chain carries TRBV28 and TRBJ2-1, with TRBD2 matching over 15 bases. The CDR3 runs to 17 residues. The V gene's germline CDR1 is MDHEN and CDR2 SYDVKM. The V and J ends lost 3 bases and 9 bases, in that order; junction bases with no gene match: 9. CDR3 DNA sequence: TGTGCCAGCAGTTTGATAGGGACTAGCGGGGGGAAGGTTGAGCAGTTCTTC. Amino acid sequence: CASSLIGTSGGKVEQFF.

CDR3 amino acids: CASSLPSGSLGEQYF. The CDR3 DNA reads as TGTGCCAGCAGTTTGCCTAGCGGGAGTTTAGGCGAGCAGTACTTC. This rearrangement joins TRBV28 to TRBJ2-7; TRBD2 matches 10 bases. Trimming at V came to 3 bases and at J to 6 bases, leaving 8 bases not matched to a gene. CDR3 length: 15 amino acids. Germline CDR1 reads MDHEN; CDR2 reads SYDVKM. The full variable domain, its missing parts supplied by reference TRBV28 and TRBJ2-7, is DVKVTQSSRYLVKRTGEKVFLECVQDMDHENMFWYRQDPGLGLRLIYFSYDVKMKEKGDIPEGYSVSREKKERFSLILESASTNQTSMYLCASSLPSGSLGEQYFGPGTRLTVT.

V gene TRBV6-4 combines with J gene TRBJ2-3; D uncertain. The V gene lost 5 bases and the J gene lost 2 bases, with 20 bases spanning the gap. Germline loops: CDR1 MRHNA, CDR2 SNTAGT. This CDR3 is built from 17 residues. As DNA, the CDR3 is TGTGCCAGCAGTTCGTACGCAGGTCCCATTTCCACAGATACGCAGTATTTT. This encodes CASSSYAGPISTDTQYF.

This clone was counted a single time. The chain employs TRBV7-9 and TRBJ2-1; no reliable D call. Germline V CDR1 and CDR2: SEHNR, FQNEAQ (reference sequence). The CDR3 length is 14 residues. Trimming cost V 4 bases and J 0 bases, with 7 bases left between them. The CDR3 loop reads CASSSVDSYNEQFF. The CDR3 bases are TGTGCCAGCAGCTCGGTCGACTCCTACAATGAGCAGTTCTTC.

V is TRBV27 and J is TRBJ1-1; D is uncertain. From germline, CDR1 is MNHEY and CDR2 SMNVEV (reference sequence). CDR3 length: 11 residues. The V and J ends lost 2 bases and 8 bases respectively, with 6 bases between them. CDR3 DNA: TGTGCCAGCAGTTTAGGCAGGGAAGCTTTCTTT. Its translation is CASSLGREAFF.

The V and J genes are TRBV6-1 and TRBJ1-1; TRBD1 might be the D (5 bases). Germline V lookup: CDR1 MNHNS, CDR2 SASEGT. The ends were cut back, 7 bases at V and 0 bases at J, with 12 bases in the middle. CDR3 length equals 14 residues. CDR3 DNA sequence: TGTGCCAGCAAGGAGGGGCGCATGAACACTGAAGCTTTCTTT. It encodes CASKEGRMNTEAFF.

This rearrangement joins TRBV5-1 to TRBJ2-7; D call uncertain. CDR1 is SGHRS and CDR2 is YFSETQ in the germline V gene. This CDR3 comprises 11 residues. Trimming took 4 bases from V and 4 from J, leaving 6 bases between them. The CDR3 here is CASSGGYEQYF. DNA of the CDR3: TGCGCCAGCAGCGGCGGATACGAGCAGTACTTC.

V is TRBV19 and J is TRBJ2-1; 13 nucleotides align to TRBD2. The junction had 5 bases not matched to a gene; V was cut back by 4 bases and J by 8 bases. The germline V gene encodes CDR1 LNHDA and CDR2 SQIVND (reference sequence). This CDR3 comprises 15 residues. CDR3 DNA sequence: TGTGCCAGTAGTACTTGGACTAGCGGGAGACATGAGCAGTTCTTC. It specifies CASSTWTSGRHEQFF.

The rearrangement joins TRBV27 to TRBJ2-3; D remains ambiguous. The V end lost 5 bases, the J end lost 5 bases, and 20 bases lay between the germline ends. Per the germline V gene, CDR1 is MNHEY and CDR2 is SMNVEV (reference sequence). CDR3 length: 16 residues. The CDR3 DNA follows: TGTGCCAGCAGTCTAATCCGGGTCCCAAGGTTAGATACGCAGTATTTT. This gives the protein CASSLIRVPRLDTQYF.

This chain uses TRBV28 with TRBJ1-4; D is perhaps TRBD1 (5 bases). Trimming stripped 7 bases from V and 6 bases from J, with 18 bases between. The CDR3 is 15 amino acids. CDR1 is MDHEN and CDR2 is SYDVKM in the germline V gene. The CDR3 nucleotides read TGTGCCAGCATCAACCCAGGGCTGAATGATGAAAAACTGTTTTTT. The encoded protein is CASINPGLNDEKLFF.

The genes are TRBV9 and TRBJ1-1; 9 bases are a match to TRBD1. Losses at the gene ends were 3 bases for V and 6 bases for J; bases not matched to a gene: 9. Germline CDR1 SGDLS, CDR2 YYNGEE. The CDR3 runs 15 residues. Written as DNA, the CDR3 is TGTGCCAGCAGCGCAAGTGGGACAGGGTTTGCTGAAGCTTTCTTT. As protein: CASSASGTGFAEAFF.

This clone was seen only a few times. The genes are TRBV5-1 and TRBJ2-5; 8 nucleotides match TRBD1. Unmatched junction bases numbered 5, after V lost 3 bases and J lost 1 base. Germline V gives CDR1 SGHRS, CDR2 YFSETQ. The CDR3 is 15 amino acids. CDR3 nucleotide sequence: TGCGCCAGCAGCTCGCTAGGACAGGGCCAAGAGACCCAGTACTTC. Protein sequence: CASSSLGQGQETQYF.

The chain links TRBV30 to TRBJ2-5, with D perhaps matching TRBD2 (5 bases). Per germline, CDR1 GTSNPN and CDR2 SVGIG (reference sequence). This CDR3 spans 13 amino acids. V dropped 5 bases and J dropped 5 bases, with 15 bases sitting between them. The CDR3 region is CAWGELDSETQYF. CDR3 nucleotides: TGTGCCTGGGGTGAATTGGACTCGGAGACCCAGTACTTC.

V usage is TRBV7-9 and J usage is TRBJ2-1, with 11 bases aligning to TRBD2. The junction had 5 bases not matched to a gene; V was cut back by 6 bases and J by 4 bases. Germline CDR1 SEHNR, CDR2 FQNEAQ (reference sequence). The CDR3 is made up of 15 amino acids. The CDR3 here is CASSPSGGSYNEQFF. In nucleotides, the CDR3 is TGTGCCAGCAGTCCTAGCGGGGGGTCATACAATGAGCAGTTCTTC.

This chain uses TRBV6-6 with TRBJ1-2; a weak D match, TRBD1 (6 bases). The V gene lost 4 bases and the J gene lost 7 bases, with 13 bases spanning the gap. This CDR3 spans 13 amino acids. The germline V gene encodes CDR1 MNHNY and CDR2 SVGAGI (reference sequence). The CDR3 here is CASSSGRGFGYTF. In DNA form, the CDR3 reads TGTGCCAGCAGTTCTGGCAGGGGATTTGGCTACACCTTC.

This clone was detected only a few times. The rearrangement uses TRBV6-4 and TRBJ2-3; D might be TRBD1 (6 bases). Looked up from germline, CDR1 is MRHNA and CDR2 is SNTAGT. V was cut by 3 bases and J by 1 base, with 17 bases left in between. CDR3 length: 17 residues. The CDR3 DNA reads TGTGCCAGCAGTGAGGGGGCGGAAGGGGGAGGCACAGATACGCAGTATTTT. This sequence encodes CASSEGAEGGGTDTQYF.

The V gene is TRBV19, the J gene TRBJ2-2; TRBD2 matches 11 bases. The CDR3 is made up of 16 amino acids. J gave up 5 bases and V 5 bases, and 7 bases lay outside the gene matches. Germline lookup yields CDR1 LNHDA and CDR2 SQIVND (reference sequence). The CDR3 DNA reads as TGTGCCAGTAGTGTGATAGCGGGGGGGCGAACCGGGGAGCTGTTTTTT. Translated: CASSVIAGGRTGELFF.

CDR3 DNA: TGTGCCAGCAGCAAAGGGGGAAGGCCTGAAGCTTTCTTT. It yields the protein CASSKGGRPEAFF. The rearrangement joins TRBV5-6 to TRBJ1-1, with D possibly matching TRBD1 (6 bases). The CDR3 consists of 13 residues. V was shortened by 4 bases and J by 6 bases, with 13 bases between the two germline ends. Germline V lookup: CDR1 SGHDT, CDR2 YYEEEE.

This chain links TRBV18 with TRBJ1-4; TRBD1 matches at 8 bases. The V segment lost 3 bases and the J segment 8 bases; nucleotides outside the gene matches: 2. Germline V gene lookup returns CDR1 KGHSH and CDR2 LQKENI. CDR3 length: 13 amino acids. The CDR3 spells CASSPGQAEKLFF. Written as DNA, the CDR3 is TGTGCCAGCTCACCGGGACAGGCCGAAAAACTGTTTTTT.